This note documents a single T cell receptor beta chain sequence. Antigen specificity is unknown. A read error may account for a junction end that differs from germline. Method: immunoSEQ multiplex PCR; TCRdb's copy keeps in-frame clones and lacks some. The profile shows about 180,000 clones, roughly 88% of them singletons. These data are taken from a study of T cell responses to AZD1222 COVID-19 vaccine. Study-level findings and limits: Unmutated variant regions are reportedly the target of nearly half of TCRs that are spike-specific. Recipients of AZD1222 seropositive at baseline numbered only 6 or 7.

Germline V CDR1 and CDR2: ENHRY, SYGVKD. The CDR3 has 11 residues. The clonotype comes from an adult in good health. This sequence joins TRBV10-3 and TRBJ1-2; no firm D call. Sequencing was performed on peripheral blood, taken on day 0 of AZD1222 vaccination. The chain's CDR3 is CAISGEAPPFF. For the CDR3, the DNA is TGTGCCATCAGTGGGGAAGCTCCTCCCTTCTTC.